A selection of T cell receptor beta chains follows, all from one sample in a study of T-cell reconstitution after alpha-beta-depleted transplantation in children. TCRdb reprocessed the PCR reads with MiXCR, giving one entry per CDR3 protein. This table holds some 280,000 distinct CDR3 sequences, more than 9% found once. The sample consisted of PBMCs from the stem cell graft donor, taken from the stem cell graft. The receptors stem from a human donor who donated a stem cell graft to a child with SCID. CDR3s include the opening cysteine and the closing phenylalanine or tryptophan. The order of the fields is J gene, V gene, clone size, D gene, CDR3 DNA, CDR3 protein. D genes are given only for firm matches. Clone size is shown for a subset of rows, as once, few, many or a class of expanded clone.

>TRBJ2-3|TRBV7-9|.|TRBD2
TGTGCCAGCAGCTCGGGGAGCGGGGGAGGATCGCAGTATTTT
CASSSGSGGGSQYF
>TRBJ2-2|TRBV7-9|.|.
TGTGCCAGCAGGTTAACAGGGGACTCCACCGGGGAGCTGTTTTTT
CASRLTGDSTGELFF
>TRBJ2-7|TRBV18|.|.
TGTGCCAGCTCACCATCGCAGATTAGCTCCTACGAGCAGTACTTC
CASSPSQISSYEQYF
>TRBJ2-3|TRBV10-3|many|.
TGTGCCATCAGTGAGTCTGGGGGAGGCACAGATACGCAGTATTTT
CAISESGGGTDTQYF
>TRBJ1-1|TRBV6-1|.|.
TGTGCCAGCAGACAGGACGGGAACACTGAAGCTTTCTTT
CASRQDGNTEAFF
>TRBJ2-7|TRBV7-2|.|TRBD2
TGTGCCAGCAGCTCGCCCGGGAGGGGTCAGCAGTACTTC
CASSSPGRGQQYF
>TRBJ2-7|TRBV12-3/TRBV12-4|many|.
TGTGCCAGCAGTCCCAAAACAGGGAACTACGAGCAGTACTTC
CASSPKTGNYEQYF
>TRBJ2-3|TRBV12-3/TRBV12-4|many|.
TGTGCCAGCAGTCGGGAGCAGTTGGGCACAGATACGCAGTATTTT
CASSREQLGTDTQYF
>TRBJ2-3|TRBV7-8|many|.
TGTGCCAGCAGCTTAGGAGTCAGGGGAAACACAGATACGCAGTATTTT
CASSLGVRGNTDTQYF
>TRBJ2-1|TRBV6-5|.|TRBD2
TGTGCCAGCAGTCACCCGGCCAGGACTAGCGAGATCCATGAGCAGTTCTTC
CASSHPARTSEIHEQFF
>TRBJ2-7|TRBV20-1|few|.
TGCAGTGCTCCGGACAGAACCTACGAGCAGTACTTC
CSAPDRTYEQYF
>TRBJ2-1|TRBV2|.|TRBD2
TGTGCCAGCAGCAAGCGGGGGCGCCTACCGAGCTCCTACAATGAGCAGTTCTTC
CASSKRGRLPSSYNEQFF
>TRBJ2-5|TRBV11-1|.|TRBD2
TGTGCCAGCAGCTTAGTTGTCGGACTAGCGATCCCGATCCAAGAGACCCAGTACTTC
CASSLVVGLAIPIQETQYF
>TRBJ1-1|TRBV20-1|few|.
TGCAGTGCTAGAACAGGGACCCCCACGGGCACTGAAGCTTTCTTT
CSARTGTPTGTEAFF
>TRBJ2-7|TRBV10-3|.|.
TGTGCCAGCCAAGGGGGGCAGTCCTACGAGCAGTACTTC
CASQGGQSYEQYF
>TRBJ2-1|TRBV6-1|many|.
TGTGCCAGCAGTGAAGGGGCGGACTCCTACAATGAGCAGTTCTTC
CASSEGADSYNEQFF
>TRBJ2-7|TRBV12-3/TRBV12-4|.|.
TGTGCCAGTTGGGGGGGCAGGGCGAACGAGCAGTACTTC
CASWGGRANEQYF
>TRBJ2-5|TRBV5-1|many|.
TGCGCCAGCAGCTTGACCGGCCTGATTGGCGAGACCCAGTACTTC
CASSLTGLIGETQYF
>TRBJ2-1|TRBV2|.|TRBD2
TGTGCCATAACGGGTAGCGGGGGAACTTACAATGAGCAGTTCTTC
CAITGSGGTYNEQFF
>TRBJ1-2|TRBV20-1|.|TRBD1
TGCAGTGCTAGACAGGGGGCCGCTGACTATGGCTACACCTTC
CSARQGAADYGYTF
>TRBJ1-6|TRBV10-3|few|.
TGTGCCATCAGTGAGGGGGCCCCCTCCTATAATTCACCCCTCCACTTT
CAISEGAPSYNSPLHF
>TRBJ2-1|TRBV7-3|few|TRBD2
TGTGCCAGCAGCTTAATGGCGGGGGGGGACTACAATGAGCAGTTCTTC
CASSLMAGGDYNEQFF
>TRBJ2-1|TRBV12-3/TRBV12-4|many|.
TGTGCCAGCAGTCCTCAGGGGGAGGCCTACAATGAGCAGTTCTTC
CASSPQGEAYNEQFF
>TRBJ1-1|TRBV6-5|few|.
TGTGCCAGCAGTTACCTACCGGCCGGGAACACTGAAGCTTTCTTT
CASSYLPAGNTEAFF
>TRBJ1-1|TRBV5-5|.|.
TGTGCCAGCAGCTCTCAAGGAATGAACACTGAAGCTTTCTTT
CASSSQGMNTEAFF
>TRBJ2-5|TRBV20-1|few|TRBD2
TGCAGTGCCTGGGGGACTAGCGGGCCGGAGCTCAAAGAGACCCAGTACTTC
CSAWGTSGPELKETQYF